This is a list of T cell receptor beta chains from one sample in a study of blood T cell repertoires in COVID-19. The method was immunoSEQ multiplex PCR; TCRdb's version includes in-frame clones alone and lacks a portion of them. The sample has around 250,000 clones, 70% to 85% seen once; the top ten hold about 15%. Source material: PBMCs or T cells enriched from blood (not recorded which). Every receptor here comes from a man between 40 and 49 years old who had recovered from COVID-19. Both conserved end residues are part of each CDR3. D genes are given only for firm matches. Only some rows state a clone size, as once, few, many or a class for expanded clones.

>TRBJ2-3|.|TRBV4-2|TRBD2
TGTGCCAGCAGCCAAGAGGAGGGAAGTTTACTAGCGGGGGCCACAGATACGCAGTATTTT
CASSQEEGSLLAGATDTQYF
>TRBJ1-1|once|TRBV12-3/TRBV12-4|.
TGTGCCAGCAGCGGACAGTCGAACACTGAAGCTTTCTTT
CASSGQSNTEAFF
>TRBJ1-5|.|TRBV2|TRBD1
TGTGCCAGCAGTGAATGGCAGGGGGGACCTCAGCCCCAGCATTTT
CASSEWQGGPQPQHF
>TRBJ2-1|.|TRBV5-1|.
TGCGCCAGCAGCTTGGCCCGGCGGGAGCAGTTCTTC
CASSLARREQFF
>TRBJ2-3|.|TRBV25-1|TRBD2
TGTGCCAGCAGCATAATAGCGGGCTCAGATACGCAGTATTTT
CASSIIAGSDTQYF
>TRBJ1-2|.|TRBV4-1|TRBD1
TGCGCCAGCAGCCTAGGGACAGGGAGAGGCTACACCTTC
CASSLGTGRGYTF
>TRBJ2-7|.|TRBV4-1|TRBD1
TGCGCCAGCAGCTCTGACAGGGGGCTCCCCCGGCAGTACTTC
CASSSDRGLPRQYF
>TRBJ1-3|.|TRBV9|.
TGTGCCAGCAGCGTGGAGCCTCTCTCTGGAAACACCATATATTTT
CASSVEPLSGNTIYF
>TRBJ1-4|.|TRBV7-2|.
TGTGCCAGCAGCTTAACAGGGTCGACTAATGAAAAACTGTTTTTT
CASSLTGSTNEKLFF
>TRBJ1-6|.|TRBV29-1|.
TGCAGCGCGGCCTGGACAGAAGATTCACCCCTCCACTTT
CSAAWTEDSPLHF
>TRBJ1-4|.|TRBV29-1|.
TGCAGCGTTAGTAGAGGGAATGAAAAACTGTTTTTT
CSVSRGNEKLFF
>TRBJ1-2|.|TRBV30|.
TGTGCCTGGAGGAGAGGAGGACGGGTGGCCGGAGGCTACACCTTC
CAWRRGGRVAGGYTF
>TRBJ1-2|.|TRBV3-1/TRBV3-2|TRBD1
TGTGCCAGCAGCCATCTCGACAGGGTGGAGGGCTACACCTTC
CASSHLDRVEGYTF
>TRBJ1-2|.|TRBV29-1|.
TGCAGCGGAGATTCACAGTACTATGGCTACACCTTC
CSGDSQYYGYTF
>TRBJ1-6|few|TRBV3-1/TRBV3-2|.
TGTGCCAGCAGCCCCGCAGTTTTGTATTCACCCCTCCACTTT
CASSPAVLYSPLHF
>TRBJ1-3|.|TRBV5-1|.
TGCGCCAGCAGCCTTAACACGGGTTCTGGAAACACCATATATTTT
CASSLNTGSGNTIYF
>TRBJ1-1|.|TRBV30|.
TGTGCCTGGAGTGTACCGGGATTTAAGAAAGCTTTCTTT
CAWSVPGFKKAFF
>TRBJ1-1|.|TRBV29-1|.
TGCAGCGTCGCACAGAAGATTCGCCCTGAAGCTTTCTTT
CSVAQKIRPEAFF
>TRBJ1-1|.|TRBV12-3/TRBV12-4|.
TGTGCCAGCAGTTTGGGCTGGAACACTGAAGCTTTCTTT
CASSLGWNTEAFF
>TRBJ2-2|.|TRBV19|.
TGTGCCAGTAGTGTGGGCGGGACTAACACCGGGGAGCTGTTTTTT
CASSVGGTNTGELFF
>TRBJ1-1|.|TRBV4-1|.
TGCGCCAGCAGCAAAGGGGGGGGTATGGCTTTCTTT
CASSKGGGMAFF
>TRBJ2-3|.|TRBV6-5|TRBD1
TGTGCCAGCAGGTCCTTGGACAGGTACACAGATACGCAGTATTTT
CASRSLDRYTDTQYF
>TRBJ1-4|few|TRBV29-1|.
TGCAGCGTTGAGGGAGCCGGGAGGGGAAAACTGTTTTTT
CSVEGAGRGKLFF
>TRBJ1-2|.|TRBV6-5|.
TGTGCCAGCGGGTTTTTAACTCAGGGGAATGGCTACACCTTC
CASGFLTQGNGYTF
>TRBJ1-6|.|TRBV5-6|TRBD1
TGTGCCAGCAGCTTGGATAGGGGGCGGAATAATTCACCCCTCCACTTT
CASSLDRGRNNSPLHF
>TRBJ2-2|once|TRBV19|.
TGTGCCAGTAGTATATCCAGAAACACCGGGGAGCTGTTTTTT
CASSISRNTGELFF
>TRBJ1-4|.|TRBV19|.
TGTGCCAGTAGGAGGGTTCAAGAACTACGTGAAGAACTGTTTTTT
CASRRVQELREELFF
>TRBJ1-1|.|TRBV7-3|.
TGTGCCAGCAGCCCATCGCCGGGGTGGGAAGCTTTCTTT
CASSPSPGWEAFF
>TRBJ2-1|.|TRBV9|.
TGTGCCAGCAGCGTAGGACAGCGTCAAGGGCGTGAGCAGTTCTTC
CASSVGQRQGREQFF
>TRBJ2-1|.|TRBV5-4|.
TGTGCCAGCAGCTTGGGATTGGGAGCGCGTAGCTCCTACAATGAGCAGTTCTTC
CASSLGLGARSSYNEQFF
>TRBJ2-7|.|TRBV28|.
TGTGCCAGCAGTTCCGAAGGGAGGGAGCAGTACTTC
CASSSEGREQYF
>TRBJ1-1|.|TRBV5-1|.
TGCGCCAGCAGCCCCAGAACAATCCTTTCCTCTGAAGCTTTCTTT
CASSPRTILSSEAFF
>TRBJ2-7|.|TRBV6-2/TRBV6-3|.
TGTGCCAGCAGTTACCACGGAGGCGGAGTTTACGAGCAGTACTTC
CASSYHGGGVYEQYF
>TRBJ2-7|.|TRBV19|TRBD1
TGTGCCAGTACTCCTTCAGGGGGCGCGGGATCCTACGAGCAGTACTTC
CASTPSGGAGSYEQYF
>TRBJ1-3|.|TRBV11-3|.
TGTGCCAGCGCCGACAGCTCTGGAAACACCATATATTTT
CASADSSGNTIYF
>TRBJ1-6|.|TRBV27|.
TGTGCCAGCAGTTTCTCATTGGGGGGGGGTAATAATTCACCCCTCCACTTT
CASSFSLGGGNNSPLHF
>TRBJ2-7|few|TRBV7-9|TRBD2
TGTGCCAGCAGATCCAGCGGGAGCCCCACCTACGAGCAGTACTTC
CASRSSGSPTYEQYF
>TRBJ2-3|.|TRBV7-3|TRBD2
TGTGCCAGCAGCTCACGACTAGCGGGTGATACGCAGTATTTT
CASSSRLAGDTQYF
>TRBJ1-6|once|TRBV7-9|.
TGTGCCAGCAGCCCACAAGCGGATGTTTCACCCCTCCACTTT
CASSPQADVSPLHF
>TRBJ1-1|.|TRBV5-1|TRBD1
TGCGCCAGTCAAAGGACAGGGGACATGAACACTGAAGCTTTCTTT
CASQRTGDMNTEAFF
>TRBJ1-5|.|TRBV27|TRBD1
TGTGCCAGCAGTTCGAAACTTCAGGGGGATCAGCCCCAGCATTTT
CASSSKLQGDQPQHF
>TRBJ1-2|.|TRBV5-1|TRBD1
TGCGCCAGCAGCTTGGGACAGGGGACGGATGGCTACACCTTC
CASSLGQGTDGYTF
>TRBJ2-3|.|TRBV7-9|TRBD2
TGTGCCAGCAGCTTAAGGGGACTAGCGGGAACAGATACGCAGTATTTT
CASSLRGLAGTDTQYF
>TRBJ2-4|.|TRBV4-1|TRBD2
TGCGCCAGCAGCCCCAGCGGGAGGGCCAAAAACATTCAGTACTTC
CASSPSGRAKNIQYF
>TRBJ1-1|.|TRBV5-6|.
TGTGCCAGCAGCTTGGGGAGCGGGATGTCAACAGACGCTTTCTTT
CASSLGSGMSTDAFF
>TRBJ1-5|.|TRBV28|.
TGTGCCAGCAGTTTAGTGACAGCCCAGCATTTT
CASSLVTAQHF
>TRBJ2-7|.|TRBV21-1|.
TGTGCCAGCAGCAAATTGGGGGCTGACGAGCAGTACTTC
CASSKLGADEQYF
>TRBJ1-6|.|TRBV18|TRBD1
TGTGCCAGCTCACCAGAGGGACAGGGCTCACCCCTCCACTTT
CASSPEGQGSPLHF
>TRBJ1-3|few|TRBV28|.
TGTGCCAGCGGGCCCTCGTTGCGTAACACCATATATTTT
CASGPSLRNTIYF
>TRBJ2-5|.|TRBV5-6|TRBD1
TGTGCCAGCAGCTGGGACAGACAAGAGACCCAGTACTTC
CASSWDRQETQYF
>TRBJ1-2|.|TRBV4-1|TRBD1
TGCGCCAGCAGCCAAGATCGGAACAGGGGGGGCTACACCTTC
CASSQDRNRGGYTF
>TRBJ1-2|.|TRBV12-3/TRBV12-4|.
TGTGCCTCCTCGAGGACAGCTAACTATGGCTACACCTTC
CASSRTANYGYTF
>TRBJ1-5|once|TRBV9|TRBD1
TGTGCCAGCAGCGTAGAGGGACAGGGGACGCCCCAGCATTTT
CASSVEGQGTPQHF
>TRBJ2-5|.|TRBV7-9|.
TGTGCCAGCATGACGGGTTCCGGGGAGACCCAGTACTTC
CASMTGSGETQYF
>TRBJ2-5|few|TRBV30|.
TGTGCCTGGAGTCGGGAGGAGACCCAGTACTTC
CAWSREETQYF